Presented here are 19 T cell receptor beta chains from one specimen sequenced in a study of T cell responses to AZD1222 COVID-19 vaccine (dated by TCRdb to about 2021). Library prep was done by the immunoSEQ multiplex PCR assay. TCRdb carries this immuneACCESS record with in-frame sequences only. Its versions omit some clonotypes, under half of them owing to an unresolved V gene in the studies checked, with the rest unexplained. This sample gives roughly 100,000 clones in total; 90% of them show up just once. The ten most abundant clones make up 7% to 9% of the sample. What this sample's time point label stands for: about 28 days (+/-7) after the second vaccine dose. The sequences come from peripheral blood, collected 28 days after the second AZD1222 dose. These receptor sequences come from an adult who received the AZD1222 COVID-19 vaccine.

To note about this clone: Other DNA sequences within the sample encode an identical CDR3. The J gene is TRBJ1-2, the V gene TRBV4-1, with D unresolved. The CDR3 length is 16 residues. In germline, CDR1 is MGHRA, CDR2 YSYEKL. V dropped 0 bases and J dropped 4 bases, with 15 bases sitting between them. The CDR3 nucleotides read TGCGCCAGCAGCCAAGATCGCGGCAGACTACCCTATGGCTACACCTTC. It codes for CASSQDRGRLPYGYTF.

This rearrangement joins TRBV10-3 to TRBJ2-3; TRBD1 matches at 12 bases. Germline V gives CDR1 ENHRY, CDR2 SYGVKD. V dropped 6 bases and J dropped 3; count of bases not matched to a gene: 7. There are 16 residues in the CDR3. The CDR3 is CAISPGQGAGTDTQYF. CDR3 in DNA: TGTGCCATCAGCCCGGGACAGGGGGCCGGGACAGATACGCAGTATTTT.

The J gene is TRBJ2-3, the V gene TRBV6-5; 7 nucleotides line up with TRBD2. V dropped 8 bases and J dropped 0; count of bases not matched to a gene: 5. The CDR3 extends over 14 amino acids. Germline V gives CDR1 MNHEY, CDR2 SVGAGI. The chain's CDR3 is CASGLAVSTDTQYF. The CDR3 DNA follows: TGTGCCAGCGGGCTAGCGGTTAGCACAGATACGCAGTATTTT.

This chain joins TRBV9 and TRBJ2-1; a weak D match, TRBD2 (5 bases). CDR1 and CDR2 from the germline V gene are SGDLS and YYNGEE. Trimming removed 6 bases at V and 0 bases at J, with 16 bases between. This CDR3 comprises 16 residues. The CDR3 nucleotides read TGTGCCAGCACCCGCGCGGCGGGCTTCTCCTACAATGAGCAGTTCTTC. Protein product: CASTRAAGFSYNEQFF. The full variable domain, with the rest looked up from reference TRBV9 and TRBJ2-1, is DSGVTQTPKHLITATGQRVTLRCSPRSGDLSVYWYQQSLDQGLQFLIQYYNGEERAKGNILERFSAQQFPDLHSELNLSSLELGDSALYFCASTRAAGFSYNEQFFGPGTRLTVL.

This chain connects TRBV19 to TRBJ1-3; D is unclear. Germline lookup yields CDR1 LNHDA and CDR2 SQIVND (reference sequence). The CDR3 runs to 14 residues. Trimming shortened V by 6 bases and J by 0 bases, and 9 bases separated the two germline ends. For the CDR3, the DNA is TGTGCCAGTAGCGTTTCTCTCTCTGGAAACACCATATATTTT. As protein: CASSVSLSGNTIYF.

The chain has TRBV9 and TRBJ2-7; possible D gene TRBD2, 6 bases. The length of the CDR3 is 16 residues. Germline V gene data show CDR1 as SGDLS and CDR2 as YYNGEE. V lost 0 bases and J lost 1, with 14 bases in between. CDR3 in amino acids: CASSVDGGRGSYEQYF. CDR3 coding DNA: TGTGCCAGCAGCGTAGACGGGGGTCGGGGATCCTACGAGCAGTACTTC. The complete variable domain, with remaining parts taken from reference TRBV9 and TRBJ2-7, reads DSGVTQTPKHLITATGQRVTLRCSPRSGDLSVYWYQQSLDQGLQFLIQYYNGEERAKGNILERFSAQQFPDLHSELNLSSLELGDSALYFCASSVDGGRGSYEQYFGPGTRLTVT.

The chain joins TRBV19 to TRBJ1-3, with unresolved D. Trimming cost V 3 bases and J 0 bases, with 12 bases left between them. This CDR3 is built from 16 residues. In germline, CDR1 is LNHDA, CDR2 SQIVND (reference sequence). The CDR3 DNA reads TGTGCCAGTAGTATGGGCCCAAGAGGCTCTGGAAACACCATATATTTT. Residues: CASSMGPRGSGNTIYF.

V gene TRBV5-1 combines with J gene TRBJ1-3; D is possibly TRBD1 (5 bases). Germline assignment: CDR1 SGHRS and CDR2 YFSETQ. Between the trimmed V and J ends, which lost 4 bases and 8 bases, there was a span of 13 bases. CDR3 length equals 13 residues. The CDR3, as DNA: TGCGCCAGCAGCGGCAACACGGGGGACACCATATATTTT. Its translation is CASSGNTGDTIYF.

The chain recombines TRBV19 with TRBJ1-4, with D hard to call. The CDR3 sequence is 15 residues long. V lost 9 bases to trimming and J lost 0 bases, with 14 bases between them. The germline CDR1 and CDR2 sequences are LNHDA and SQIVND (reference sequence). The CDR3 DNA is TGTGCCAGCGGATCTGGGATTGCAACTAATGAAAAACTGTTTTTT. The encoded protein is CASGSGIATNEKLFF.

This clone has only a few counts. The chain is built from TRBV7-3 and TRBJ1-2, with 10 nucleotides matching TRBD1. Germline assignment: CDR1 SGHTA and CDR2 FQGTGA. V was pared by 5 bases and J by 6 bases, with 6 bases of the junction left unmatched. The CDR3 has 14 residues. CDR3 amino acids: CASSRDRGGDGYTF. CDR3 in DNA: TGTGCCAGCAGCAGGGACAGGGGTGGCGATGGCTACACCTTC.

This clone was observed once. DNA for the CDR3: TGTGCCAGTAGCGCCGGGACAGCCGGGGCCAACGTCCTGACTTTC. Translation gives CASSAGTAGANVLTF. V and J are TRBV19 and TRBJ2-6; the match to TRBD1 covers 7 bases. The germline V gene has CDR1 LNHDA and CDR2 SQIVND (reference sequence). The CDR3 spans 15 residues. The trim removed 6 bases at V and 4 bases at J, leaving 6 bases unmatched.

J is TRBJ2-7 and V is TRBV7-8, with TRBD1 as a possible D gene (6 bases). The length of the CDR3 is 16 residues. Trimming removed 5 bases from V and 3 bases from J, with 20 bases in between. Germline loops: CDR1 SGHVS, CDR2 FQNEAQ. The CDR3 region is CASSPHPGTQVYEQYF. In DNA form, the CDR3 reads TGTGCCAGCAGCCCACACCCCGGGACACAAGTCTACGAGCAGTACTTC.

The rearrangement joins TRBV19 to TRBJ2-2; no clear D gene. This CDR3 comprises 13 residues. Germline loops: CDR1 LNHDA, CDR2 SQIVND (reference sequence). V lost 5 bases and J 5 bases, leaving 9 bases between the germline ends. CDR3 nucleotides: TGTGCCAGTAGTCCACCTTGGACCGGGGAGCTGTTTTTT. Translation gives CASSPPWTGELFF.

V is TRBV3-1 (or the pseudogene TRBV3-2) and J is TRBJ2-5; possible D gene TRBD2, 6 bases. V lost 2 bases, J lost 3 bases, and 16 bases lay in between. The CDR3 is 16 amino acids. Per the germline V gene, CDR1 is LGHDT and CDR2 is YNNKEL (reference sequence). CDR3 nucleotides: TGTGCCAGCAGCCAAACGGGTTGGACTACCAAAGAGACCCAGTACTTC. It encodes CASSQTGWTTKETQYF.

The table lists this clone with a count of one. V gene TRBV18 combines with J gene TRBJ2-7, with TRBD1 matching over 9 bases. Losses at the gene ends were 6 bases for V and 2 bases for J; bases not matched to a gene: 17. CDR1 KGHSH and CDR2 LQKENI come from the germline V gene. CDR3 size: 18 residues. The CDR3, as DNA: TGTGCCAGCTCCCGATTCGGACAGGGGAGGACGGATGCCTACGAGCAGTACTTC. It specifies CASSRFGQGRTDAYEQYF.

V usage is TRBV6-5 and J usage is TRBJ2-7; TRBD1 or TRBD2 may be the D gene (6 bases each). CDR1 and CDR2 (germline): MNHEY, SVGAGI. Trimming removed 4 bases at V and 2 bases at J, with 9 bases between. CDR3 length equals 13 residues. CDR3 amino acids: CASSWGATYEQYF. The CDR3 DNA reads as TGTGCCAGCAGTTGGGGGGCCACCTACGAGCAGTACTTC.

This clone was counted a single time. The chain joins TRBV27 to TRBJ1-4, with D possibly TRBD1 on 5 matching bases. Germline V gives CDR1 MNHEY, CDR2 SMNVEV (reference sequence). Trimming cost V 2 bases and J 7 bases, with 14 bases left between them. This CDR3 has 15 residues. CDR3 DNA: TGTGCCAGCAGTTTACTGGCAGGGAGTGGTGAAAAACTGTTTTTT. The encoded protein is CASSLLAGSGEKLFF. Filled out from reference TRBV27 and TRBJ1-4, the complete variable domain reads EAQVTQNPRYLITVTGKKLTVTCSQNMNHEYMSWYRQDPGLGLRQIYYSMNVEVTDKGDVPEGYKVSRKEKRNFPLILESPSPNQTSLYFCASSLLAGSGEKLFFGSGTQLSVL.

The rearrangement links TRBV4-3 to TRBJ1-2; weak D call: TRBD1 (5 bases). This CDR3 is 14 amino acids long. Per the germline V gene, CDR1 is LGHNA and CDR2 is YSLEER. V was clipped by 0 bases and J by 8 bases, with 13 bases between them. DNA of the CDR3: TGCGCCAGCAGCCAAGACCCAGGGTTGGGCGGCTACACCTTC. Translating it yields CASSQDPGLGGYTF.

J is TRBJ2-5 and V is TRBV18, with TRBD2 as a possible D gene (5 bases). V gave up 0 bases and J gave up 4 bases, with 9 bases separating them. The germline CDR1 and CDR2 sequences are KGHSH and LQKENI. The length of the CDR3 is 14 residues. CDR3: CASSPPSGRETQYF. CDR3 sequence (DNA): TGTGCCAGCTCACCACCGTCGGGGAGAGAGACCCAGTACTTC.